What follows describes a single T cell receptor (beta chain). What it binds is not known. The data stem from a study of identical twins. Study-wide results and caveats: Models predicted too little out-of-frame TCR alpha sharing in monozygotic twins. A lower insertion count was a feature of abundant cord blood beta clonotypes, with no such feature in memory repertoires. Cross-sectional statistical analysis, not tracking of the same donors, underpinned the conclusions.

TCRdb passed the 5' RACE reads through MiXCR, listing each CDR3 protein once. The sample lists some 900,000 distinct CDR3 sequences, over 9% seen once, with roughly 1.6% in the top ten. Germline-derived CDR1 and CDR2 are SGHTA and FQGNSA. V dropped 4 bases and J dropped 3; count of bases not matched to a gene: 8. This CDR3 region has 16 residues. The same sample was also used in a study of yellow fever vaccine responses in identical twins.

J is TRBJ1-2 and V is TRBV7-2, with TRBD1 matching 10 bases. This clonotype was obtained from a woman aged 18-29 years in good health. The sample was PBMCs. The CDR3 DNA reads as TGTGCCAGCAGCTCGACAGGGGGCCGATCTCACTATGGCTACACCTTC. This sequence encodes CASSSTGGRSHYGYTF.